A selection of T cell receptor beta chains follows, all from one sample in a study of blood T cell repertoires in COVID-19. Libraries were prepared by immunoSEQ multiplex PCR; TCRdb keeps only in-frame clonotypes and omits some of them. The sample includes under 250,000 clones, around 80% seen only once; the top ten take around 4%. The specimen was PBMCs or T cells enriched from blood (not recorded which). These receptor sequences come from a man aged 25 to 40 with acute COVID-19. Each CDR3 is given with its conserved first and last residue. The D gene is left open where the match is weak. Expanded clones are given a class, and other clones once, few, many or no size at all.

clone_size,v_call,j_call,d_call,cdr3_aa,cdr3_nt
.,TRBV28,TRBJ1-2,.,CASNWGVYGYTF,TGTGCCAGCAATTGGGGGGTCTATGGCTACACCTTC
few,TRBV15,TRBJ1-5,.,CATSRDLGLSNQPQHF,TGTGCCACCAGCAGAGATCTGGGCCTCAGCAATCAGCCCCAGCATTTT
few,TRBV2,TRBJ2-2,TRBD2,CASSDPLAGATNTGELFF,TGTGCCAGCAGTGACCCACTAGCGGGGGCCACGAACACCGGGGAGCTGTTTTTT
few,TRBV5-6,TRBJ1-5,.,CASRSTGSNQPQHF,TGTGCCAGCAGATCGACTGGGAGCAATCAGCCCCAGCATTTT
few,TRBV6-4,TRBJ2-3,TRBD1,CASSDTGGADTQYF,TGTGCCAGCAGTGACACAGGGGGCGCAGATACGCAGTATTTT
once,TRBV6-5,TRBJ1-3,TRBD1,CASRGQGSSGNTIYF,TGTGCCAGCAGAGGACAGGGAAGCTCTGGAAACACCATATATTTT
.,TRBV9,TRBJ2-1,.,CASSVEIHYNEQFF,TGTGCCAGCAGCGTAGAGATACACTACAATGAGCAGTTCTTC
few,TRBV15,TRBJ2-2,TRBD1,CATSRGQGRDGELFF,TGTGCCACCAGCAGGGGACAGGGGCGGGACGGGGAGCTGTTTTTT
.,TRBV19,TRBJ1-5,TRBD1,CASITSGGRQPQHF,TGTGCCAGTATCACCTCAGGGGGCCGTCAGCCCCAGCATTTT
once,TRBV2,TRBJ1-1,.,CASLRLPNTEAFF,TGTGCCAGCTTGAGACTTCCGAACACTGAAGCTTTCTTT
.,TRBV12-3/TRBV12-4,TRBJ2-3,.,CASSRGSTDTQYF,TGTGCCAGCAGCCGGGGGTCCACAGATACGCAGTATTTT
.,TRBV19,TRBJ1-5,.,CASRSSNSNQPQHF,TGTGCCAGTAGGTCCAGTAATAGCAATCAGCCCCAGCATTTT
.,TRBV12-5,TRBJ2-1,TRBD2,CASGLVPAGPNEQFF,TGTGCTAGTGGTTTGGTACCAGCGGGGCCCAATGAGCAGTTCTTC
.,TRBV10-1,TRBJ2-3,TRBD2,CASSESTGGRTDTQYF,TGCGCCAGCAGTGAGTCGACGGGGGGGCGGACAGATACGCAGTATTTT
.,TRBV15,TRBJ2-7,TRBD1,CATTPGQGPYEQYF,TGTGCCACCACCCCGGGACAGGGGCCCTACGAGCAGTACTTC
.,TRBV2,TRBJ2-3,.,CASNREGTDTQYF,TGTGCCAGCAACAGGGAAGGCACAGATACGCAGTATTTT
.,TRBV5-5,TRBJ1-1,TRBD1,CASSFQGGTEAFF,TGTGCCAGCAGCTTCCAGGGGGGCACTGAAGCTTTCTTT
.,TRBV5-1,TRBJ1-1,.,CASRYSGLLNTEAFF,TGCGCCAGCCGCTATAGCGGGCTATTGAACACTGAAGCTTTCTTT
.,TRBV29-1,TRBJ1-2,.,CSVVPNSLNFNYGYTF,TGCAGCGTCGTCCCGAACAGCCTCAACTTTAACTATGGCTACACCTTC
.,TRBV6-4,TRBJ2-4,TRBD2,CASSDSAGGPDIQYF,TGTGCCAGCAGTGACTCAGCGGGGGGGCCGGACATTCAGTACTTC
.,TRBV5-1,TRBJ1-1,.,CASSLAREDTEAFF,TGCGCCAGCAGCTTGGCCAGGGAGGACACTGAAGCTTTCTTT
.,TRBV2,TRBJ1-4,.,CASRGSSNEKLFF,TGTGCCAGCCGGGGGAGCTCTAATGAAAAACTGTTTTTT
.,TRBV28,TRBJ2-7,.,CASSFPGNAYEQYF,TGTGCCAGCAGTTTCCCAGGGAATGCCTACGAGCAGTACTTC
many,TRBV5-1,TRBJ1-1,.,CASSLGQRNTEAFF,TGCGCCAGCAGCTTGGGACAGAGGAACACTGAAGCTTTCTTT
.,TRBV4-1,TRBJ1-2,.,CASRPETDKSGYTF,TGCGCCAGCCGCCCCGAGACAGACAAAAGTGGCTACACCTTC
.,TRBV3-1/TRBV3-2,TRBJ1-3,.,CASSLTGNTIYF,TGTGCCAGCAGCCTCACTGGAAACACCATATATTTT
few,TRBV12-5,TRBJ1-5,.,CASGSPKQPQHF,TGTGCTAGTGGTTCCCCTAAGCAGCCCCAGCATTTT
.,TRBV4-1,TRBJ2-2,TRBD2,CASSQEPSGGVSGELFF,TGCGCCAGCAGCCAAGAGCCTAGCGGGGGGGTCAGCGGGGAGCTGTTTTTT
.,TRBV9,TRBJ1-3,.,CASSVGWGLSGNTIYF,TGTGCCAGCAGCGTAGGTTGGGGACTCTCTGGAAACACCATATATTTT
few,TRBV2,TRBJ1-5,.,CASRSTGTAINQPQHF,TGTGCCAGCAGAAGCACCGGTACTGCGATAAATCAGCCCCAGCATTTT
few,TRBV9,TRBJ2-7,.,CASGSQAEQYF,TGTGCCAGCGGGAGCCAGGCCGAGCAGTACTTC
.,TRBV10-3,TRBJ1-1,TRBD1,CAIMPGQGVGNTEAFF,TGTGCCATCATGCCGGGACAGGGGGTTGGGAACACTGAAGCTTTCTTT
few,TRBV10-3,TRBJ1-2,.,CAAVEEGFPAGYTF,TGTGCCGCGGTGGAGGAAGGATTTCCGGCTGGCTACACCTTC
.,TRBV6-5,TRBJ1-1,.,CASTRGTMNTEAFF,TGTGCCAGCACCCGAGGTACCATGAACACTGAAGCTTTCTTT
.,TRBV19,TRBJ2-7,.,CASSIQATYEQYF,TGTGCCAGTAGTATCCAGGCAACCTACGAGCAGTACTTC
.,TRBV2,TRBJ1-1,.,CASSGGGEGTEAFF,TGTGCCAGCAGTGGCGGCGGGGAGGGCACTGAAGCTTTCTTT
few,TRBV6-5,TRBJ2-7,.,CASSPTPYEQYF,TGTGCCAGCAGTCCGACTCCCTACGAGCAGTACTTC
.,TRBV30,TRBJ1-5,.,CAWKGVGNQPQHF,TGTGCCTGGAAAGGGGTCGGGAATCAGCCCCAGCATTTT